Listed below are T cell receptor beta chains from one sample, sequenced in a study of vaccination and CD4 T cells after COVID-19. In TCRdb, the PCR reads were re-called with MiXCR into one record per CDR3 protein. The sample holds about 15,000 distinct CDR3 sequences, roughly half seen once. The antigens of these receptors remain unknown. The material sequenced was CD4+ T cells from blood, cultured in vitro. The receptor set was obtained from a human donor who had recovered from COVID-19. Both conserved end residues are part of each CDR3. A D gene is named only where the DNA matches it firmly. The listing skips clone size in some rows; elsewhere it reads once, few, many or a size class.

TGTGCCAGCAGCTTAGCCCGCGGGGGGGCCGCTGAGCAGTTCTTC CASSLARGGAAEQFF few TRBD2 TRBJ2-1 TRBV7-2
TGCAGTGGTCAGGGAGGGGGTGAAGGAAACACCATATATTTT CSGQGGGEGNTIYF few - TRBJ1-3 TRBV20-1
TGTGCCATCAGTGAGAACGGGGGATACAATGAGCAGTTCTTC CAISENGGYNEQFF few - TRBJ2-1 TRBV10-3
TGTGCCATCAGTGACGTAGCGGGAGTCACAGATACGCAGTATTTT CAISDVAGVTDTQYF - TRBD2 TRBJ2-3 TRBV10-3
TGTGCCAGCAGCGTGACTAGGTTGTACACCGGGGAGCTGTTTTTT CASSVTRLYTGELFF - - TRBJ2-2 TRBV7-2
TGTGCCAGCAGTTACTGGGACAGGGTAACCTACGAGCAGTACTTC CASSYWDRVTYEQYF - TRBD1 TRBJ2-7 TRBV6-2/TRBV6-3
TGTGCCAGCAGCGCGGGGAGGCAGGGGTATTCACCCCTCCACTTT CASSAGRQGYSPLHF - - TRBJ1-6 TRBV7-9
TGTGCCAGCAGCACCGGAGTAGTCGAATACAATGAGCAGTTCTTC CASSTGVVEYNEQFF - - TRBJ2-1 TRBV2
TGCAGCATTACTTCGGGGGCCTCCTACGAGCAGTACTTC CSITSGASYEQYF once - TRBJ2-7 TRBV20-1
TGTGCCAGCAGTGGGAAACTAGCGGAAGGCTACAATGAGCAGTTCTTC CASSGKLAEGYNEQFF few TRBD2 TRBJ2-1 TRBV12-3/TRBV12-4
TGTGCCACCAGAACAGGGGATTGGAGCTATGGCTACACCTTC CATRTGDWSYGYTF few TRBD1 TRBJ1-2 TRBV15
TGTGCCAGCAACGAGGGACAGGGTCGGGGCTACACCTTC CASNEGQGRGYTF - TRBD1 TRBJ1-2 TRBV12-3/TRBV12-4
TGTGCCAGCAGATTGGACAGGGAGAGTGGCTACACCTTC CASRLDRESGYTF - TRBD1 TRBJ1-2 TRBV7-2
TGTGCCACCAGCGTAGGACGGCCACGAGAGACCCAGTACTTC CATSVGRPRETQYF few - TRBJ2-5 TRBV15
TGCAGTGCTAGAAACCCAAGGGGGAATCAGCCCCAGCATTTT CSARNPRGNQPQHF few - TRBJ1-5 TRBV20-1
TGCAGTGCTAGAAGTTCGGAACTAGCAAGTTTCGCAGATACGCAGTATTTT CSARSSELASFADTQYF - - TRBJ2-3 TRBV20-1
TGCAGTGCCCAGACTCTGTACCAAGAGACCCAGTACTTC CSAQTLYQETQYF - - TRBJ2-5 TRBV20-1
TGTGCCAGCAGCCCCTCTGTAGGGCGAGCCTCCTACGAGCAGTACTTC CASSPSVGRASYEQYF - - TRBJ2-7 TRBV6-1
TGTGCCAGCAGCTTATCACACAGGATCTATGGCTACACCTTC CASSLSHRIYGYTF few - TRBJ1-2 TRBV7-8
TGTGCCAGCAGCTTAGAGGGGGTTGGGACCCAGTACTTC CASSLEGVGTQYF few - TRBJ2-5 TRBV7-6
TGTGCCAGCAGTTTGAGCCCTGGGAACACCATATATTTT CASSLSPGNTIYF - - TRBJ1-3 TRBV12-3/TRBV12-4
TGCGCCAGCAGCACCCAAAGGACAGGGGGAAGAGATACGCAGTATTTT CASSTQRTGGRDTQYF few TRBD1 TRBJ2-3 TRBV4-1
TGTGCCAGCAGCTACCATCAGACTAGCGGGAGGATGAAAGAGACCCAGTACTTC CASSYHQTSGRMKETQYF - TRBD2 TRBJ2-5 TRBV7-6
TGTGCCACCAGCAACCTCGGTCCCTACAATGAGCAGTTCTTC CATSNLGPYNEQFF - - TRBJ2-1 TRBV15
TGTGCCAGCAGCGCTTTCCCCCGGGGGATGAGGACTGAAGCTTTCTTT CASSAFPRGMRTEAFF once - TRBJ1-1 TRBV7-2
TGTGCCAGCAGCCGCAGAAAGGCCGCCTATAATTCACCCCTCCACTTT CASSRRKAAYNSPLHF - - TRBJ1-6 TRBV6-1
TGTGCCACCAGTGATCGCGGGAGGGGCGAGCAGTACTTC CATSDRGRGEQYF - TRBD2 TRBJ2-7 TRBV24-1
TGTGGGACGACATGGGGATTTAATGAGCAGTTCTTC CGTTWGFNEQFF - - TRBJ2-1 TRBV2
TGTGCCTGGGGGGACAGGCCAGAGACCCAGTACTTC CAWGDRPETQYF - TRBD1 TRBJ2-5 TRBV7-9
TGTGCCAGCAGCTTGGCAGGGGGCGGCGAGCAGTACTTC CASSLAGGGEQYF - TRBD1 TRBJ2-7 TRBV7-9
TGTGCCAGCAGTCAAATCATTGCCAACTATGGCTACACCTTC CASSQIIANYGYTF - - TRBJ1-2 TRBV7-9
TGTGCCAGCAGCTTCCGGGTCGGCTATGGCTACACCTTC CASSFRVGYGYTF - - TRBJ1-2 TRBV9
TGTGCCAGCAGTCTGACAGGATTTGGAAACACCATATATTTT CASSLTGFGNTIYF few - TRBJ1-3 TRBV6-1
TGCAGTGCCAGGGACAGGTCCTCGGGGGCCAACGTCCTGACTTTC CSARDRSSGANVLTF once TRBD1 TRBJ2-6 TRBV20-1
TGTGCCAGCAAGGACGCGACCGGGACAGGGGTGGATACTGAAGCTTTCTTT CASKDATGTGVDTEAFF once TRBD1 TRBJ1-1 TRBV6-2/TRBV6-3
TGTGCCAGCAGCTTAAACTACGAGCAGTACTTC CASSLNYEQYF once - TRBJ2-7 TRBV7-2
TGTGCCAGTAGAGAGTATATGAACACTGAAGCTTTCTTT CASREYMNTEAFF - - TRBJ1-1 TRBV19
TGCAGTGCTAGAGAGTGGGGGACAACAGGCAGGGCCCCCCAAGAGACCCAGTACTTC CSAREWGTTGRAPQETQYF - - TRBJ2-5 TRBV20-1
TGTGCCAGCAGTGAAGCTAGTAATTCACCCCTCCACTTT CASSEASNSPLHF - - TRBJ1-6 TRBV6-1
TGTGCCAGCAGCCAATCAGGGGAGAATTCACCCCTCCACTTT CASSQSGENSPLHF - - TRBJ1-6 TRBV14
TGTATCGTCGAGGCGGGAGTCACCGGGGAGCTGTTTTTT CIVEAGVTGELFF few TRBD2 TRBJ2-2 TRBV6-1
TGCAGTGCCACCCGGGACAGGCGAAATTCACCCCTCCACTTT CSATRDRRNSPLHF - TRBD1 TRBJ1-6 TRBV20-1
TGTGCCATCAGAGCCCAAGAGCAGTATGGGGCTTTCTTT CAIRAQEQYGAFF - - TRBJ1-1 TRBV10-3
TGTGCCAGCTCACCACGGGAGGGCGGAGCTTTCTTT CASSPREGGAFF - - TRBJ1-1 TRBV18
TGTGCCAGTAGTCTCGGGACTCAGACCTTCGCGGGCTCCTACGAGCAGTACTTC CASSLGTQTFAGSYEQYF - - TRBJ2-7 TRBV19
TGTGCCAGCAGCCCAACTAGCGGGAGTAGGGGCGGGGAGCTGTTTTTT CASSPTSGSRGGELFF - TRBD2 TRBJ2-2 TRBV4-2
TGTGCCAGTCATAGGGGGACTAGTAAATATGAGCAGTTCTTC CASHRGTSKYEQFF - TRBD2 TRBJ2-1 TRBV6-1
TGTGCCAGCAGCTTGAGGGGGGCGGACAACGGCTACACCTTC CASSLRGADNGYTF - - TRBJ1-2 TRBV7-9
TGTGCCAGCAGCCCCACCAGCGCTACAGATACGCAGTATTTT CASSPTSATDTQYF once - TRBJ2-3 TRBV7-6